The rows below give T cell receptor beta chains drawn from one sample of a study of T cells in Graves' hyperthyroidism and ophthalmopathy. TCRdb called the multiplex PCR reads again in MiXCR, with one record for every CDR3 protein. The sample lists roughly 700,000 distinct CDR3 sequences, roughly a sixth occurring once. The sequencing input was blood. These receptors were taken from a man between 45 and 60 years old with Graves' hyperthyroidism. Each CDR3 is given with its conserved first and last residue. A D gene is named only where the DNA matches it firmly. Size is stated for part of the rows, as once, few or many counts, or as a class when the clone is expanded.

D gene: -
V gene: TRBV14
J gene: TRBJ2-1
clone size: many
CDR3 length: 15
CDR3 protein: CASSQAPTSNNEQFF
CDR3 DNA: TGTGCCAGCAGCCAAGCTCCTACATCCAACAATGAGCAGTTCTTC

D gene: -
V gene: TRBV27
J gene: TRBJ2-1
clone size: few
CDR3 length: 13
CDR3 protein: CASSFSEYNEQFF
CDR3 DNA: TGTGCCAGCAGTTTTTCAGAATACAATGAGCAGTTCTTC

D gene: TRBD2
V gene: TRBV6-5
J gene: TRBJ2-1
clone size: -
CDR3 length: 14
CDR3 protein: CASSYGAGRDEQFF
CDR3 DNA: TGTGCCAGCAGTTACGGAGCGGGGCGGGATGAGCAGTTCTTC

D gene: TRBD2
V gene: TRBV7-9
J gene: TRBJ2-3
clone size: many
CDR3 length: 16
CDR3 protein: CASSYGTSGITDTQYF
CDR3 DNA: TGTGCCAGCAGCTACGGGACTAGCGGGATAACAGATACGCAGTATTTT

D gene: -
V gene: TRBV28
J gene: TRBJ1-2
clone size: -
CDR3 length: 14
CDR3 protein: CASSLIDTGHGYTF
CDR3 DNA: TGTGCCAGCAGTTTAATCGACACCGGGCATGGCTACACCTTC

D gene: -
V gene: TRBV20-1
J gene: TRBJ2-7
clone size: -
CDR3 length: 16
CDR3 protein: CSARDLSLSISYEQYF
CDR3 DNA: TGCAGTGCTAGAGATCTATCACTCTCGATTTCCTACGAGCAGTACTTC

D gene: -
V gene: TRBV7-2
J gene: TRBJ1-6
clone size: -
CDR3 length: 16
CDR3 protein: CASSLESGRYGSPLHF
CDR3 DNA: TGTGCCAGCAGCTTAGAGAGTGGACGGTATGGTTCACCCCTCCACTTT

D gene: TRBD2
V gene: TRBV30
J gene: TRBJ2-7
clone size: -
CDR3 length: 14
CDR3 protein: CAWNGAGGPREQYF
CDR3 DNA: TGTGCCTGGAACGGAGCGGGAGGGCCGCGAGAGCAGTACTTC

D gene: -
V gene: TRBV7-9
J gene: TRBJ2-2
clone size: few
CDR3 length: 15
CDR3 protein: CASNLQEEGTGGLFF
CDR3 DNA: TGTGCCAGCAACTTACAGGAAGAGGGCACCGGGGGGCTGTTTTTT

D gene: -
V gene: TRBV30
J gene: TRBJ1-1
clone size: few
CDR3 length: 13
CDR3 protein: CAWSAQVNTEAFF
CDR3 DNA: TGTGCCTGGAGTGCGCAGGTGAACACTGAAGCTTTCTTT

D gene: TRBD2
V gene: TRBV2
J gene: TRBJ2-5
clone size: many
CDR3 length: 14
CDR3 protein: CASSGLAVGGTQYF
CDR3 DNA: TGTGCCAGCAGTGGACTAGCGGTAGGAGGGACCCAGTACTTC

D gene: TRBD2
V gene: TRBV5-5
J gene: TRBJ2-1
clone size: -
CDR3 length: 16
CDR3 protein: CASSPGRAASYNEQFF
CDR3 DNA: TGTGCCAGCAGCCCGGGGAGGGCAGCTTCCTACAATGAGCAGTTCTTC

D gene: TRBD2
V gene: TRBV5-1
J gene: TRBJ2-2
clone size: -
CDR3 length: 17
CDR3 protein: CASSLLVLAGATGELFF
CDR3 DNA: TGCGCCAGCAGCTTGTTAGTACTAGCGGGAGCGACCGGGGAGCTGTTTTTT

D gene: TRBD1
V gene: TRBV4-1
J gene: TRBJ1-1
clone size: -
CDR3 length: 16
CDR3 protein: CASSQDPAGGGTEAFF
CDR3 DNA: TGCGCCAGCAGCCAAGATCCCGCAGGGGGTGGTACTGAAGCTTTCTTT

D gene: TRBD1
V gene: TRBV28
J gene: TRBJ1-1
clone size: -
CDR3 length: 15
CDR3 protein: CASSRINRGNTEAFF
CDR3 DNA: TGTGCCAGCAGTCGAATCAACAGGGGGAACACTGAAGCTTTCTTT

D gene: -
V gene: TRBV19
J gene: TRBJ1-5
clone size: -
CDR3 length: 15
CDR3 protein: CASSIPGSVNQLQHF
CDR3 DNA: TGTGCCAGTAGTATCCCAGGGAGTGTGAATCAGCTCCAGCATTTT

D gene: TRBD2
V gene: TRBV11-2
J gene: TRBJ2-1
clone size: -
CDR3 length: 19
CDR3 protein: CASSAYPRLAGVSYNEQFF
CDR3 DNA: TGTGCCAGCAGCGCTTACCCTCGACTAGCGGGAGTCTCCTACAATGAGCAGTTCTTC

D gene: -
V gene: TRBV12-3/TRBV12-4
J gene: TRBJ1-6
clone size: many
CDR3 length: 15
CDR3 protein: CASSLGVSYNSPLHF
CDR3 DNA: TGTGCCAGCAGTTTAGGCGTCAGCTATAATTCACCCCTCCACTTT

D gene: TRBD1
V gene: TRBV6-1
J gene: TRBJ1-2
clone size: many
CDR3 length: 13
CDR3 protein: CASGPAGGYGYTF
CDR3 DNA: TGTGCCAGCGGCCCGGCAGGGGGCTATGGCTACACCTTC

D gene: -
V gene: TRBV11-2
J gene: TRBJ1-3
clone size: few
CDR3 length: 16
CDR3 protein: CASSLFRGVDGNTIYF
CDR3 DNA: TGTGCCAGCAGCTTGTTTCGGGGAGTAGATGGAAACACCATATATTTT

D gene: -
V gene: TRBV18
J gene: TRBJ1-5
clone size: once
CDR3 length: 14
CDR3 protein: CASSREERNQPQHF
CDR3 DNA: TGTGCCAGCTCCCGGGAAGAGCGCAATCAGCCCCAGCATTTT

D gene: -
V gene: TRBV5-1
J gene: TRBJ2-7
clone size: -
CDR3 length: 15
CDR3 protein: CASSLGSGAAYEQYF
CDR3 DNA: TGCGCCAGCAGCTTGGGTTCGGGGGCGGCCTACGAGCAGTACTTC

D gene: TRBD2
V gene: TRBV28
J gene: TRBJ2-2
clone size: -
CDR3 length: 18
CDR3 protein: CASSFPKTSGRVGGELFF
CDR3 DNA: TGTGCCAGCAGTTTCCCAAAGACTAGCGGGAGGGTTGGCGGGGAGCTGTTTTTT

D gene: -
V gene: TRBV3-1
J gene: TRBJ2-1
clone size: -
CDR3 length: 15
CDR3 protein: CASSQDFLIGNEQFF
CDR3 DNA: TGTGCCAGCAGCCAAGACTTCCTCATAGGCAATGAGCAGTTCTTC

D gene: -
V gene: TRBV28
J gene: TRBJ1-1
clone size: many
CDR3 length: 13
CDR3 protein: CASSWYRNTEAFF
CDR3 DNA: TGTGCCAGCAGTTGGTACAGGAACACTGAAGCTTTCTTT

D gene: TRBD1
V gene: TRBV7-8
J gene: TRBJ2-6
clone size: -
CDR3 length: 17
CDR3 protein: CASSNPTGISGANVLTF
CDR3 DNA: TGTGCCAGCAGCAACCCGACAGGGATCTCTGGGGCCAACGTCCTGACTTTC

D gene: -
V gene: TRBV3-1
J gene: TRBJ1-1
clone size: few
CDR3 length: 15
CDR3 protein: CASSRRDLMNTEAFF
CDR3 DNA: TGTGCCAGCAGCCGCCGGGACCTCATGAACACTGAAGCTTTCTTT

D gene: -
V gene: TRBV27
J gene: TRBJ2-1
clone size: many
CDR3 length: 13
CDR3 protein: CASSFFWSNEQFF
CDR3 DNA: TGTGCCAGCAGTTTTTTTTGGTCCAATGAGCAGTTCTTC

D gene: -
V gene: TRBV24-1
J gene: TRBJ2-6
clone size: -
CDR3 length: 15
CDR3 protein: CATSDLGTGANVLTF
CDR3 DNA: TGTGCCACCAGTGATTTGGGAACCGGGGCCAACGTCCTGACTTTC

D gene: TRBD1
V gene: TRBV6-6
J gene: TRBJ1-1
clone size: -
CDR3 length: 15
CDR3 protein: CASNYLTGGGTEAFF
CDR3 DNA: TGTGCCAGCAATTACCTGACAGGGGGAGGCACTGAAGCTTTCTTT

D gene: -
V gene: TRBV2
J gene: TRBJ1-2
clone size: many
CDR3 length: 15
CDR3 protein: CASNKGLSFNYGYTF
CDR3 DNA: TGTGCCAGCAACAAGGGACTCAGCTTTAACTATGGCTACACCTTC

D gene: -
V gene: TRBV5-1
J gene: TRBJ1-1
clone size: few
CDR3 length: 14
CDR3 protein: CASSEGHGGTEAFF
CDR3 DNA: TGCGCCAGCAGCGAGGGACACGGTGGGACTGAAGCTTTCTTT

D gene: -
V gene: TRBV7-2
J gene: TRBJ2-3
clone size: -
CDR3 length: 13
CDR3 protein: CASNPVAGNAQYF
CDR3 DNA: TGTGCCAGCAACCCCGTCGCGGGGAATGCGCAGTATTTT

D gene: -
V gene: TRBV7-9
J gene: TRBJ1-2
clone size: -
CDR3 length: 14
CDR3 protein: CASSLRGRGLGYTF
CDR3 DNA: TGTGCCAGCAGCTTAAGGGGTCGGGGGCTTGGCTACACCTTC

D gene: TRBD1
V gene: TRBV12-3/TRBV12-4
J gene: TRBJ1-5
clone size: few
CDR3 length: 15
CDR3 protein: CASSRGQGGNQPQHF
CDR3 DNA: TGTGCCAGCAGTAGGGGACAGGGCGGTAATCAGCCCCAGCATTTT

D gene: TRBD2
V gene: TRBV6-2/TRBV6-3
J gene: TRBJ2-7
clone size: few
CDR3 length: 16
CDR3 protein: CASSYTELALSYEQYF
CDR3 DNA: TGTGCCAGCAGTTACACCGAACTAGCGCTAAGTTACGAGCAGTACTTC

D gene: -
V gene: TRBV6-1
J gene: TRBJ2-5
clone size: many
CDR3 length: 16
CDR3 protein: CASRGMTERGQETQYF
CDR3 DNA: TGTGCCAGCAGGGGGATGACGGAGAGGGGCCAAGAGACCCAGTACTTC

D gene: -
V gene: TRBV20-1
J gene: TRBJ2-5
clone size: many
CDR3 length: 14
CDR3 protein: CSAVSTKGWETQYF
CDR3 DNA: TGCAGTGCCGTGTCAACAAAGGGATGGGAGACCCAGTACTTC

D gene: -
V gene: TRBV5-6
J gene: TRBJ2-1
clone size: many
CDR3 length: 13
CDR3 protein: CASSLPGENEQFF
CDR3 DNA: TGTGCCAGCAGTCTACCCGGGGAAAATGAGCAGTTCTTC

D gene: TRBD2
V gene: TRBV29-1
J gene: TRBJ2-3
clone size: few
CDR3 length: 15
CDR3 protein: CSAGPGTIGSDTQYF
CDR3 DNA: TGCAGCGCTGGCCCCGGGACTATCGGTTCAGATACGCAGTATTTT

D gene: -
V gene: TRBV20-1
J gene: TRBJ2-3
clone size: many
CDR3 length: 11
CDR3 protein: CSASYLDTQYF
CDR3 DNA: TGCAGTGCTAGTTATTTAGATACGCAGTATTTT

D gene: -
V gene: TRBV27
J gene: TRBJ2-1
clone size: -
CDR3 length: 16
CDR3 protein: CASSLFSGVPYNEQFF
CDR3 DNA: TGTGCCAGCAGTTTATTCTCGGGGGTCCCCTACAATGAGCAGTTCTTC

D gene: -
V gene: TRBV6-2/TRBV6-3
J gene: TRBJ2-2
clone size: few
CDR3 length: 17
CDR3 protein: CASSSRAGLRDTGELFF
CDR3 DNA: TGTGCCAGCAGTTCCCGAGCGGGCCTAAGGGACACCGGGGAGCTGTTTTTT

D gene: -
V gene: TRBV4-1
J gene: TRBJ1-5
clone size: once
CDR3 length: 15
CDR3 protein: CASSRGSGRGQPQHF
CDR3 DNA: TGCGCCAGCAGCCGAGGATCAGGACGGGGTCAGCCCCAGCATTTT

D gene: -
V gene: TRBV7-3
J gene: TRBJ1-1
clone size: few
CDR3 length: 15
CDR3 protein: CASSQNRGGRAEAFF
CDR3 DNA: TGTGCCAGCAGCCAAAATCGCGGGGGCAGGGCTGAAGCTTTCTTT

D gene: -
V gene: TRBV30
J gene: TRBJ1-1
clone size: -
CDR3 length: 12
CDR3 protein: CAWSVGQPEAFF
CDR3 DNA: TGTGCCTGGAGTGTAGGCCAGCCTGAAGCTTTCTTT